This T cell receptor (beta chain) was recorded in a study of T-cell reconstitution after alpha-beta-depleted transplantation in children. The CDR3 loop spans 16 amino acids. In germline, CDR1 is SSHAT, CDR2 FNYEAQ (reference sequence). The TCRbeta library was prepared with unique molecular identifiers. Via MiXCR, TCRdb re-called the PCR reads, giving one row per CDR3 protein. The sample consists of around 380,000 distinct CDR3 sequences, roughly 10% of them appearing once. This clonotype was seen many times. The germline gene is not matched at one end of the junction; a read error may be the cause. The receptor was derived from a human donor who donated a stem cell graft to a child with acute myeloid leukemia. The specimen was PBMCs from the stem cell graft donor, collected from the stem cell graft. This chain joins TRBV7-7 and TRBJ2-3, with 9 bases identical to TRBD2. The CDR3 region has the DNA TGTGCTAGCAGCCCACGTAGCGGGAGAGGTGGGGATACGCAGTATTTT. This sequence encodes CASSPRSGRGGDTQYF.